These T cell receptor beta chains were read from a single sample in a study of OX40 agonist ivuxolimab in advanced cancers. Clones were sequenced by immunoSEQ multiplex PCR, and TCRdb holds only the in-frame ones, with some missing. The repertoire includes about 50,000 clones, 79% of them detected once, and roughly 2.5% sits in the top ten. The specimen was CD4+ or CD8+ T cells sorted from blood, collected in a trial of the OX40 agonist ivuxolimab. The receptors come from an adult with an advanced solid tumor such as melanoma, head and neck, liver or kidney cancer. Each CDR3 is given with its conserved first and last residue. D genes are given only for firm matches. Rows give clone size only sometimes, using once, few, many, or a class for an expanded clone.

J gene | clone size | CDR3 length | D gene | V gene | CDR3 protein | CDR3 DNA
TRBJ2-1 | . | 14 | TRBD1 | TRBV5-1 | CASSLGTGIDEQFF | TGCGCCAGCAGCTTAGGGACAGGGATCGATGAGCAGTTCTTC
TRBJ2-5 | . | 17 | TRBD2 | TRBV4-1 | CASSQGPGTSGQETQYF | TGCGCCAGCAGCCAGGGCCCCGGGACTAGCGGCCAAGAGACCCAGTACTTC
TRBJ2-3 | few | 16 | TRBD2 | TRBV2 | CASSELAGGRTDTQYF | TGTGCCAGCAGTGAACTAGCGGGGGGTCGCACAGATACGCAGTATTTT
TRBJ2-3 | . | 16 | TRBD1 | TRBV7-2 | CASSLVPGGMGDTQYF | TGTGCCAGCAGCTTAGTACCAGGGGGTATGGGTGATACGCAGTATTTT
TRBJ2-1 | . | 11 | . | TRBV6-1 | CASTLWNEQFF | TGTGCCAGCACCCTCTGGAATGAGCAGTTCTTC
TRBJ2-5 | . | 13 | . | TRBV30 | CAWSLGFQETQYF | TGTGCCTGGAGTCTTGGGTTCCAAGAGACCCAGTACTTC
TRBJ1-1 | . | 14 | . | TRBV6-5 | CASSYRQGMAEAFF | TGTGCCAGCAGTTACAGGCAGGGGATGGCGGAAGCTTTCTTT
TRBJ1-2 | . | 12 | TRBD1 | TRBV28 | CASRQGDYGYTF | TGTGCCAGCAGACAGGGGGACTATGGCTACACCTTC
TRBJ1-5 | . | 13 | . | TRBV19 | CASSSGPRRSQHF | TGTGCCAGTAGCTCCGGACCGAGGAGGTCCCAGCATTTT
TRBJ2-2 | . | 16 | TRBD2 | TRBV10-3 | CAISSGLAGGTGELFF | TGTGCCATCAGCTCGGGACTAGCGGGGGGGACCGGGGAGCTGTTTTTT
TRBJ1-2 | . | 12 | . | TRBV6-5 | CASRRGNYGYTF | TGTGCCAGCAGAAGGGGCAACTATGGCTACACCTTC
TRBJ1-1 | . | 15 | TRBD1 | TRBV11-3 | CASSPGTGGEDEAFF | TGTGCCAGCAGCCCCGGGACAGGGGGTGAGGATGAAGCTTTCTTT
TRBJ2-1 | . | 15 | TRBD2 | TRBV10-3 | CAISGYEAGIDEQFF | TGTGCCATCAGTGGTTATGAAGCGGGGATCGATGAGCAGTTCTTC
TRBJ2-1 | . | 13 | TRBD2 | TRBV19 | CASKRGIYNEQFF | TGTGCCAGTAAGCGGGGAATTTACAATGAGCAGTTCTTC
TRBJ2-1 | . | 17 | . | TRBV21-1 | CASSKVGSGNSYNEQFF | .
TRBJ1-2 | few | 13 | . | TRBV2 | CASSEGQGYGYTF | TGTGCCAGCAGTGAGGGGCAGGGTTATGGCTACACCTTC
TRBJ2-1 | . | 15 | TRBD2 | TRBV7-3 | CASSSGLAGHNEQFF | TGTGCCAGCAGCTCAGGACTAGCGGGACACAATGAGCAGTTCTTC
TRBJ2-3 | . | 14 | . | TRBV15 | CATSTRQGTDTQYF | TGTGCCACCAGCACCCGTCAGGGCACAGATACGCAGTATTTT
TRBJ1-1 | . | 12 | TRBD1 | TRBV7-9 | CASSPEDRAAFF | TGTGCCAGCAGCCCGGAGGACAGGGCGGCTTTCTTT
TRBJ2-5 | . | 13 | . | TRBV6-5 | CASSYNLDSFKYF | TGTGCCAGCAGTTACAATTTGGACAGTTTCAAGTACTTC
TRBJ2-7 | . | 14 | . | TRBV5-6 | CASIRSGLTYEQYF | TGTGCCAGCATCCGGTCGGGGCTTACCTACGAGCAGTACTTC
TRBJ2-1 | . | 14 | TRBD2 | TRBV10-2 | CASTTSGSYNEQFF | TGCGCCAGCACGACTAGCGGTTCCTACAATGAGCAGTTCTTC
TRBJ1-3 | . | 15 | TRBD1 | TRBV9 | CASSTGTARANTIYF | TGTGCCAGCAGCACTGGGACAGCCCGAGCGAACACCATATATTTT
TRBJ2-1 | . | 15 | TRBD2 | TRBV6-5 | CASSRSLAVHNEQFF | TGTGCCAGCAGTCGATCACTAGCGGTCCACAATGAGCAGTTCTTC
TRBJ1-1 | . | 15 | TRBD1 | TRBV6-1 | CASSEIDRVYTEAFF | TGTGCCAGCAGTGAAATTGACAGGGTCTACACTGAAGCTTTCTTT
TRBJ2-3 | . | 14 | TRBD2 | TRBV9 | CASSLGGTTDTQYF | TGTGCCAGCAGCCTCGGGGGGACCACAGATACGCAGTATTTT
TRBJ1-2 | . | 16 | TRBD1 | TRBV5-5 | CASSLTGTATTYGYTF | TGTGCCAGCAGCCTCACCGGGACAGCCACCACCTATGGCTACACCTTC
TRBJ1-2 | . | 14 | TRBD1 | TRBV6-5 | CASSYGQGYSSYTF | TGTGCCAGCAGTTACGGACAGGGATATTCAAGCTACACCTTC
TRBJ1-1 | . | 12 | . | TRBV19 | CATLGTGTEAFF | TGTGCCACTTTGGGGACGGGCACTGAAGCTTTCTTT
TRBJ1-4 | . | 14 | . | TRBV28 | CASTTNRVSGKLFF | TGTGCCAGCACCACGAACAGGGTATCGGGAAAACTGTTTTTT
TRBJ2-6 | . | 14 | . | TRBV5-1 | CASSLGPGPPLLTF | TGCGCCAGCAGCTTGGGCCCGGGCCCCCCACTCCTGACTTTC
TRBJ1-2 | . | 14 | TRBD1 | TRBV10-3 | CAISESGTGDGYTF | TGTGCCATCAGTGAGTCGGGAACAGGGGATGGCTACACCTTC
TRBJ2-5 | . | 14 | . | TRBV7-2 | CASSLGSVGETQYF | TGTGCCAGCAGCTTAGGTAGCGTCGGAGAGACCCAGTACTTC
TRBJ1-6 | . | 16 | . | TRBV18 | CASSGQGNSYNSPLHF | TGTGCCAGCTCCGGTCAGGGGAACTCCTATAATTCACCCCTCCACTTT
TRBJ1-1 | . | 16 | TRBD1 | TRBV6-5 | CASSYIGQGRITEAFF | TGTGCCAGCAGTTACATCGGACAGGGGAGAATCACTGAAGCTTTCTTT
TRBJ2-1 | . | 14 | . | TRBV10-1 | CASSAASPYNEQFF | TGCGCCAGCAGTGCCGCTAGCCCCTACAATGAGCAGTTCTTC
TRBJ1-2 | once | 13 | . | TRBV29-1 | CSVEDYTSGGYTF | TGCAGCGTTGAAGACTACACCTCGGGCGGCTACACCTTC
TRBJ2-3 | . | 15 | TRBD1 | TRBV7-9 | CASSLAGQGLDTQYF | TGTGCCAGCAGCTTAGCAGGACAGGGGTTAGATACGCAGTATTTT
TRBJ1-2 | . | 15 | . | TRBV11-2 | CASSLKSGIGHGYTF | TGTGCCAGCAGCTTAAAGTCGGGGATTGGGCATGGCTACACCTTC
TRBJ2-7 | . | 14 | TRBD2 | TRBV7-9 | CASSRLAEAYEQYF | TGTGCCAGCAGTCGACTAGCGGAAGCCTACGAGCAGTACTTC